The rows below give T cell receptor beta chains drawn from one sample of a study of T-cell memory formation after mild COVID-19. MiXCR, applied by TCRdb to the 5' RACE reads, yields one record per CDR3 protein. The sample records over 40,000 distinct CDR3 sequences, about 12% being singletons. The specimen was PBMCs or a T cell subset sorted from them (not recorded which). Receptor source: a man younger than 35 who had mild COVID-19 (a few samples of this study predate the infection). Cell type and time point are not known. CDR3s include the opening cysteine and the closing phenylalanine or tryptophan. Fields, in order: V gene, D gene, clone size, J gene, CDR3 DNA, CDR3 protein. A D gene is named only where the DNA matches it firmly. Size is omitted from some rows. Given values are once, few, many or a class for expanded clones.

TRBV5-1	TRBD1	many	TRBJ2-7	TGCGCCAGCAGCTTGGACAGGGGGATCTCCTACGAGCAGTACTTC	CASSLDRGISYEQYF
TRBV5-1	NA	many	TRBJ2-5	TGCGCCAGCAAGGAGATGGGGGCAGTGGAGACCCAGTACTTC	CASKEMGAVETQYF
TRBV20-1	NA	NA	TRBJ1-2	TGCAGTGCTATCTCTGGCCAGGGTATGACCCATGGCTACACCTTC	CSAISGQGMTHGYTF
TRBV7-2	NA	NA	TRBJ2-7	TGTGCCAGCAGCCCAAATCGCCTAGCCCCGGCCGAGCAGTACTTC	CASSPNRLAPAEQYF
TRBV4-3	NA	many	TRBJ2-6	TGCGCCAGCAGCCAAGCCGCCAGGGCGTCTGGGGCCAACGTCCTGACTTTC	CASSQAARASGANVLTF
TRBV20-1	NA	many	TRBJ2-7	TGCAGTGCTAGAGACCCGAAAATTGACTACGAGCAGTACTTC	CSARDPKIDYEQYF
TRBV20-1	NA	few	TRBJ1-1	TGCAGTGCTTACAGAGACCCGAACACTGAAGCTTTCTTT	CSAYRDPNTEAFF
TRBV7-9	NA	many	TRBJ1-2	TGTGCCAGCAGCTTATCCGGGAATGGCTACACCTTC	CASSLSGNGYTF
TRBV14	TRBD2	few	TRBJ2-7	TGTGCCAGCAGCCGGACTAGCGCCCACGAGCAGTACTTC	CASSRTSAHEQYF
TRBV12-3/TRBV12-4	NA	NA	TRBJ2-5	TGTGCCAGCAGCTCTACAGGGACAGAGACCCAGTACTTC	CASSSTGTETQYF
TRBV18	TRBD1	NA	TRBJ1-5	TGTGCCAGCTCACAGGGACAGAATCAGCCCCAGCATTTT	CASSQGQNQPQHF
TRBV20-1	NA	NA	TRBJ2-2	TGCAGTGCTAGGAAACGGGGCGGGGAGCTGTTTTTT	CSARKRGGELFF
TRBV10-2	NA	once	TRBJ1-2	TGCGCCAGCAGTAGAGGGGGAGGCTACACCTTC	CASSRGGGYTF
TRBV11-3	NA	NA	TRBJ2-3	TGTGCCAGCAGCCAGAACAGTCACACAGATACGCAGTATTTT	CASSQNSHTDTQYF
TRBV12-3/TRBV12-4	TRBD1	few	TRBJ1-1	TGTGCCAGCAGCAGACAGGGGAGTATCTGGACTGAAGCTTTCTTT	CASSRQGSIWTEAFF
TRBV15	NA	once	TRBJ1-1	TGTGCCACCAGCAGGGACAGGAACACTGAAGCTTTCTTT	CATSRDRNTEAFF
TRBV7-9	TRBD2	NA	TRBJ2-7	TGTGCCAGCAGCCCCACCCCTGGGAGACTAGCGGTGCCTGACGAGCAGTACTTC	CASSPTPGRLAVPDEQYF
TRBV20-1	TRBD1	NA	TRBJ2-3	TGCAGTGCCGTTACCGACAGGGTCCATTTTTTT	CSAVTDRVHFF
TRBV20-1	NA	NA	TRBJ2-7	TGCAGTGCTAGAGATGAGGGGGTAGGGACTTACGAGCAGTACTTC	CSARDEGVGTYEQYF
TRBV13	NA	once	TRBJ2-7	TGTGCCAGCAGTTGGAGTCTTTATTTC	CASSWSLYF